What follows describes a single T cell receptor (beta chain). Compared with germline, one end of the junction differs, possibly owing to a read error. The library targeted TCRbeta and was prepared with unique molecular identifiers. TCRdb processed the PCR reads anew with MiXCR; each CDR3 protein has one entry. The sample lists more than 200,000 distinct CDR3 sequences; about 24% were seen once. The data were obtained in a study of T-cell reconstitution after alpha-beta-depleted transplantation in children. Germline V CDR1 and CDR2: SGHRS, YFSETQ. This CDR3 comprises 11 residues. This sample comprised PBMCs, mostly from graft donor cells, obtained 360 days after TCRalphabeta/CD19-depleted stem cell transplant. The source of this sequence is a female patient between 2 and 15 years old who had a stem cell transplant for congenital amegakaryocytic thrombocytopenia, so the T cells may come from the graft donor. The J gene is TRBJ2-3, the V gene TRBV5-1; D is unclear. CDR3 DNA sequence: TGCGCCAGCAGCGTCACAAATACGCAGTATTTT. Translated: CASSVTNTQYF.